This is a list of T cell receptor beta chains from one sample in a study of B cell selection in AIRE deficiency. Clones were sequenced by immunoSEQ multiplex PCR, and TCRdb holds only the in-frame ones, with some missing. The sample includes some 24,000 clones, around 95% of them seen just once. Sequencing was carried out using CD4+CD127+ conventional T cells sorted from PBMCs. Receptors originate from a human donor in good health. The CDR3 runs from the conserved cysteine through the conserved F or W. D genes are given only for firm matches. Size values are once, few and many counts, or a class for expanded clones, and some rows have none.

v_gene	abundance	d_gene	j_gene	CDR3nt	CDR3aa
TRBV27	once	TRBD2	TRBJ2-5	TGTGCCAGCAGTCCGCCCCCCGGGCGGGAGTCCCGCGAGACCCAGTACTTC	CASSPPPGRESRETQYF
TRBV14	once	.	TRBJ2-5	TGTGCCAGCAGCCAAGGGCGGGAGACCCAGTACTTC	CASSQGRETQYF
TRBV7-2	.	TRBD1	TRBJ1-6	TGTGCCAGCACCTGGACAGGGGATTCACCCCTCCACTTT	CASTWTGDSPLHF
TRBV29-1	.	.	TRBJ1-1	TGCAGCGTTAGGTGGGCAGGGCGGACTGAAGCTTTCTTT	CSVRWAGRTEAFF
TRBV18	.	.	TRBJ2-3	TGTGCCAGCTCCCCGGTTAGGGCCTTAGATACGCAGTATTTT	CASSPVRALDTQYF
TRBV4-3	.	TRBD2	TRBJ2-7	TGCGCCAGCAGCCAAGCCCTATCAGCGGGAGTCTACGAGCAGTACTTC	CASSQALSAGVYEQYF
TRBV6-5	.	.	TRBJ1-2	TGTGCCAGCAGCCTCAATGGGAAAATCGATGGCTACACCTTC	CASSLNGKIDGYTF
TRBV11-2	.	.	TRBJ2-5	TGTGCCAGCAGCCCTTCAACCCGGTTCCTGCCGGAGACCCAGTACTTC	CASSPSTRFLPETQYF
TRBV6-5	.	TRBD2	TRBJ2-7	TGTGCCAGCAGACGGACTAGCGGGAGTTGGAACGAGCAGTACTTC	CASRRTSGSWNEQYF
TRBV11-3	.	TRBD1	TRBJ1-4	TGTGCCAGCAGCCGGACGGGACAGGGTAATGAAAAACTGTTTTTT	CASSRTGQGNEKLFF